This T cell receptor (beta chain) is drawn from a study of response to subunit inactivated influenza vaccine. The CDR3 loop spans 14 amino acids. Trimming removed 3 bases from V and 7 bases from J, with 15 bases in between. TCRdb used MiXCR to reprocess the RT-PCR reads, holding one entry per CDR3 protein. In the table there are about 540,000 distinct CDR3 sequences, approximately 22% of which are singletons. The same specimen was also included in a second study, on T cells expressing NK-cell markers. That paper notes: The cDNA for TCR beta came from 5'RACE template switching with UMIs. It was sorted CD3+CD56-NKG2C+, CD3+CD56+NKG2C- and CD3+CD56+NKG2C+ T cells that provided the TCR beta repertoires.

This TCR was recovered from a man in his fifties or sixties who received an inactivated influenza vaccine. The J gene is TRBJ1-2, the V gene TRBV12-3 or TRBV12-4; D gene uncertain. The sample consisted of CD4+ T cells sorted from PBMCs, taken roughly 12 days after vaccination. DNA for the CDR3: TGTGCCAGCAGTTTCGCCGTAGGAAGGGTTGGCTACACCTTC. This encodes CASSFAVGRVGYTF.